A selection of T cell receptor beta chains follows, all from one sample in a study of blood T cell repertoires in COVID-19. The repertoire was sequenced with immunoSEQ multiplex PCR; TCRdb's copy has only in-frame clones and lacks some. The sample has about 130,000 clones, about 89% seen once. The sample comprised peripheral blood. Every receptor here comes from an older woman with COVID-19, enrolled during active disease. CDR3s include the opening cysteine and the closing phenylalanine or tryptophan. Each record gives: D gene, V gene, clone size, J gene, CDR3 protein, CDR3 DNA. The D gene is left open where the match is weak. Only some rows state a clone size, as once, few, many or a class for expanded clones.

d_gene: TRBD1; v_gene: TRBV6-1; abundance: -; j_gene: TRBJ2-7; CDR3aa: CASSEARDSPYEQYF; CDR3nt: TGTGCCAGCAGTGAAGCTAGGGACAGTCCCTACGAGCAGTACTTC
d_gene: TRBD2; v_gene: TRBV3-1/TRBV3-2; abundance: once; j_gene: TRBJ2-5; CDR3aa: CASSQLTTSGGETQYF; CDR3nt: TGTGCCAGCAGCCAGCTGACGACTAGCGGGGGGGAGACCCAGTACTTC
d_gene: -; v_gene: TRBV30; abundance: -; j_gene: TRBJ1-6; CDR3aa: CAWSQEALSSYNSPLHF; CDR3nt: TGTGCCTGGAGTCAAGAGGCCTTAAGCTCCTATAATTCACCCCTCCACTTT
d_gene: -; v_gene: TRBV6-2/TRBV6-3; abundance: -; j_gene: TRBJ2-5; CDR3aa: CASSTGRRGLQETQYF; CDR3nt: TGTGCCAGCAGTACCGGACGGCGGGGCTTGCAAGAGACCCAGTACTTC
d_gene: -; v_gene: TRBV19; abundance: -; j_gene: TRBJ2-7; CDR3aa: CASSSEDEQYF; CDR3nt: TGTGCCAGTAGTTCCGAGGACGAGCAGTACTTC
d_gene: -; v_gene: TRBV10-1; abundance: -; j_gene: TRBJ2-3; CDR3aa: CASSDGGARTDTQYF; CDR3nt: TGCGCCAGCAGTGACGGTGGGGCCCGGACAGATACGCAGTATTTT
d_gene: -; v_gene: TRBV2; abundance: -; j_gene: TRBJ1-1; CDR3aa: CASSKEGLDTEAFF; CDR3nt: TGTGCCAGCAGTAAAGAGGGGCTTGACACTGAAGCTTTCTTT
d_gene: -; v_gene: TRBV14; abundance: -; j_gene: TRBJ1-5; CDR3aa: CASSNGVHQPQHF; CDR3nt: TGTGCCAGCAGCAACGGGGTTCATCAGCCCCAGCATTTT
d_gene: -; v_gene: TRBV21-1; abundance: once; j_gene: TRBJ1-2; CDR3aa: CASSKGDFLQAGQGPWPGYTF; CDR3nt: TGTGCCAGCAGCAAAGGGGACTTTCTCCAAGCGGGACAGGGCCCATGGCCGGGCTACACCTTC
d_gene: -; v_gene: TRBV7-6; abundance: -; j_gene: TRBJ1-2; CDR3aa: CASSLGGGDNYGYTF; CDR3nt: TGTGCCAGCAGCTTAGGCGGCGGTGATAACTATGGCTACACCTTC
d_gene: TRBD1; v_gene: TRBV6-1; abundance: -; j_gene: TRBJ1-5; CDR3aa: CASSGRGRGGNQPQHF; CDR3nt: TGTGCCAGCAGTGGGAGGGGCAGGGGGGGCAATCAGCCCCAGCATTTT
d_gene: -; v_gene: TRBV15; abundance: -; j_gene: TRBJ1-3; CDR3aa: CATSRDHAGGNTIYF; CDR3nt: TGTGCCACCAGCAGAGATCATGCAGGAGGAAACACCATATATTTT
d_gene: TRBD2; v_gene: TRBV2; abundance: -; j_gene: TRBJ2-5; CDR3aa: CASIRERGNSETQYF; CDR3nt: TGTGCCAGCATTAGGGAGCGGGGGAACTCAGAGACCCAGTACTTC
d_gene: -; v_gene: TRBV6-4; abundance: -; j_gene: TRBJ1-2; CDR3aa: CASSDMTRTNYGYTF; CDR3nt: TGTGCCAGCAGTGATATGACCAGGACTAACTATGGCTACACCTTC
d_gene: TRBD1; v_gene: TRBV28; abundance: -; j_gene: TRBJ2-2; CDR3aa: CASSLRDRGLGTGELFF; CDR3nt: TGTGCCAGCAGTTTACGCGACAGGGGGCTGGGCACCGGGGAGCTGTTTTTT
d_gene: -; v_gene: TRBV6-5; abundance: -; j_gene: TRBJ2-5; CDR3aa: CASTSHQETQYF; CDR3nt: TGTGCCAGCACGAGCCACCAAGAGACCCAGTACTTC
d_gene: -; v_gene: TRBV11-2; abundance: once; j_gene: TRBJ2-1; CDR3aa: CASSLNSLEGEQFF; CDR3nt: TGTGCCAGCAGCTTAAACAGTCTGGAGGGTGAGCAGTTCTTC
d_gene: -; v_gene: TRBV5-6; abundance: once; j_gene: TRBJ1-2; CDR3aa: CASSSRGFGYTF; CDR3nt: TGTGCCAGCAGCTCCAGGGGCTTTGGCTACACCTTC
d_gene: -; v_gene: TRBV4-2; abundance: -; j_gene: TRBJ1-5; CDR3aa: CASSQSSDQPQHF; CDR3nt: TGTGCCAGCAGCCAATCCTCGGATCAGCCCCAGCATTTT
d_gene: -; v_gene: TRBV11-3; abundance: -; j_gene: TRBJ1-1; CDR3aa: CASSQAPGRTEAFF; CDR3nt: TGTGCCAGCAGCCAGGCTCCAGGGAGGACTGAAGCTTTCTTT
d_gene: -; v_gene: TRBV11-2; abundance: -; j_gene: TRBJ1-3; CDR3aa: CASSPIGGGNTIYF; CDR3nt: TGTGCCAGCAGCCCAATAGGAGGGGGAAACACCATATATTTT
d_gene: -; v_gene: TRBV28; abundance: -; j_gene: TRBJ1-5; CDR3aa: CASSSRAGGYQPQHF; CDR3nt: TGTGCCAGCAGTTCAAGAGCGGGGGGCTATCAGCCCCAGCATTTT
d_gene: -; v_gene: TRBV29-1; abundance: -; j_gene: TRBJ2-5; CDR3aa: CSVGEGYGEETQYF; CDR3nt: TGCAGCGTTGGTGAGGGATACGGAGAAGAGACCCAGTACTTC